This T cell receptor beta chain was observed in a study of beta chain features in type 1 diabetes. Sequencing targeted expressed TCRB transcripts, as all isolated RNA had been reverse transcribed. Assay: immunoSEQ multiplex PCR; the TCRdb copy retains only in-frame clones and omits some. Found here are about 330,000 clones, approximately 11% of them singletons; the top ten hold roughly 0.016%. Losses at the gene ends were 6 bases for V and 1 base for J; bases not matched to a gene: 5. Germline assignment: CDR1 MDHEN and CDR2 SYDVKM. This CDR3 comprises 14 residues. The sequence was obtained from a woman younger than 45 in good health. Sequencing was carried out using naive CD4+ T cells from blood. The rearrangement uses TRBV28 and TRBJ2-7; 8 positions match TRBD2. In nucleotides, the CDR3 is TGTGCCAGCAGAGCCGGGACTAGTTCCTACGAGCAGTACTTC. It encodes CASRAGTSSYEQYF.